Detailed here is one TCR beta chain. This clone was observed a few times. This clone's antigen is unknown. Within one base of it there is no much larger clone, and no base qualities were kept. The record originates from a study of T cell responses to AZD1222 COVID-19 vaccine (dated by TCRdb to about 2021). Turning to the overall study: AZD1222 recipients whose second dose came at about 4 weeks and those whose second dose came at about 12 weeks were combined into one group, since spike-specific TCR depth and breadth did not differ between the two schedules. TCR sequencing covered about 230 trial participants: 207 given two doses of AZD1222 and 26 given two doses of MenACWY control vaccine. Trial participants were enrolled by age into 18-55, 56-69 and 70-plus year subgroups, with approximately 150, 30 and 60 TCR-sequenced participants respectively.

The sample's time point label, decoded: baseline before first vaccination. Vaccinee samples came from UK trials COV001 and COV002, including a single-blind randomized controlled phase 2/3 trial of AZD1222 (ChAdOx1 nCoV-19) in healthy adults. Trial participant PBMC samples were collected at day 0 and day 28 after the second dose for TCRbeta chain sequencing. The CDR3 regions of human TCRbeta chains were subjected to immunosequencing. Regarding the original processing steps: Repertoire TCRs were matched against a reference library of SARS-CoV-2-specific TCRs generated with the MIRA antigen-specificity platform. Breadth was defined as the fraction of unique TCRs that were SARS-CoV-2-associated, and depth was defined as the fraction of total T cells that were SARS-CoV-2-associated. Using the MIRA data, each spike-specific TCR was mapped to the spike region that the TCR reacts to and placed in a CD4 or CD8 class. Log10-transformed breadth and depth values were compared by one-way ANOVA with Sidak's multiple comparisons tests. TCRdb re-hosts the immuneACCESS table, in-frame sequences only. Its copies lack some clones; in the studies checked, an unresolved V gene accounts for under half of them, and the cause for the rest is not known. Clonal size and the V and J genes are those of that table, whereas D and trimming came from the DNA. This sample comprises about 200,000 clones, around 88% of them detected only once. Of the sample, 7.7% is held by the ten largest clones.

Between the V and J ends, shortened by 0 bases and 2 bases respectively, the junction contains 10 bases. The germline V gene encodes CDR1 MNHNS and CDR2 SASEGT. Including the terminal cysteine and phenylalanine, the CDR3 comprises 15 residues. Of all the DNA, just the CDR3 is kept, 45 bases in frame from base 1. Study-wide conclusions, independent of this receptor: Conclusions about previously exposed vaccinees are limited because only 5 or 6 AZD1222 recipients were SARS-CoV-2 seropositive at baseline. The vaccine-associated CD4 TCRs covered the entire spike protein, and the dominant responses fell in regions 160-218 and 743-854. No day 14 peak-response samples were available, so repertoires were characterized only after the peak T cell response. After two AZD1222 doses, both the breadth and the depth of spike-specific TCRs were significantly higher than at day 0 and than in MenACWY recipients. Nearly half of unique spike-specific TCRs reportedly recognized epitopes outside regions mutated in the B.1.351 and B.1.1.7 variants. In the small 56-69-year group, the increase in depth fell short of significance, most likely because of low power. Participants were mostly white British and included more females than males, and it was suggested by the authors that clonal diversity may have been underestimated.

The TCR comes from an adult in good health. The input for sequencing was peripheral blood, taken on day 0 of AZD1222 vaccination. Here the chain combines TRBV6-1 and TRBJ1-1, with TRBD1 perhaps the D gene, on 5 matching bases. The sequenced DNA is TGTGCCAGCAGTGAAGCCCTGGGGGGAAACACTGAAGCTTTCTTT. It translates as CASSEALGGNTEAFF.